This is a list of T cell receptor beta chains from one sample in a study of human thymus T cells. This table comes from immunoSEQ multiplex PCR, and its TCRdb copy is limited to in-frame clones, with some not included. The sample shows 46,000 or so clones, just under 95% of them seen only once. Input material: blood. Source of these receptors: a girl under three years old with a congenital heart defect but otherwise immunologically healthy. CDR3s include the opening cysteine and the closing phenylalanine or tryptophan. The D gene is left open where the match is weak. A row's size may be missing; if present it is once, few, many or a size class.

TRBJ2-7,-,TRBV5-1,TRBD1,TGCGCCAGCAGCACGACAGGGAGCTCCTACGAGCAGTACTTC,CASSTTGSSYEQYF
TRBJ1-5,-,TRBV5-5,-,TGTGCCAGCAGCTTGTCGGGAGGGATACAGCCCCAGCATTTT,CASSLSGGIQPQHF
TRBJ2-7,-,TRBV5-1,-,TGCGCCAGCAGCTTGGACGCGACTAGCTACGAGCAGTACTTC,CASSLDATSYEQYF
TRBJ2-1,-,TRBV5-1,-,TGCGCCAGCAGTTTCTCCCGCTCCTACAATGAGCAGTTCTTC,CASSFSRSYNEQFF
TRBJ1-2,-,TRBV5-1,-,TGCGCCAGCAGCTACCAGATGAATGGCTACACCTTC,CASSYQMNGYTF
TRBJ2-3,-,TRBV16,-,TGTGCCAGCAGCCTTGGACATTTCCCAGATACGCAGTATTTT,CASSLGHFPDTQYF
TRBJ2-1,-,TRBV5-4,-,TGTGCCACGTCATTGGGGCAGCGGACCGACTCCTACAATGAGCAGTTCTTC,CATSLGQRTDSYNEQFF
TRBJ2-5,-,TRBV6-5,-,TGTGCCAGCAGCCGGGTCCCGCAAGAGACCCAGTACTTC,CASSRVPQETQYF
TRBJ2-3,once,TRBV6-5,TRBD2,TGTGCCAGCAGTCCTAGCGGGAGTAGGGCAGATACGCAGTATTTT,CASSPSGSRADTQYF
TRBJ2-1,-,TRBV18,-,TGTGCCAGCTCACCCGGGGTTGCAGGGAACAATGAGCAGTTCTTC,CASSPGVAGNNEQFF
TRBJ2-1,-,TRBV27,-,TGTGCCAGCAGTTTTGGGTCTTACAATGAGCAGTTCTTC,CASSFGSYNEQFF
TRBJ1-1,few,TRBV5-4,TRBD1,TGTGCCAGCAGCGTACAGGGGGCGGGTGAAGCTTTCTTT,CASSVQGAGEAFF
TRBJ2-1,-,TRBV5-1,TRBD2,TGCGCCAGCAGCTCCCTCATAGCGGGTCCTAACAATGAGCAGTTCTTC,CASSSLIAGPNNEQFF
TRBJ2-1,-,TRBV15,TRBD2,TGTGCCACCAGCAGGGGCACTAGCGGATTCTCCTACAATGAGCAGTTCTTC,CATSRGTSGFSYNEQFF
TRBJ1-2,once,TRBV5-6,-,TGTGCCAGCAGCTTGGCAGGGAGAGGCTATGGCTACACCTTC,CASSLAGRGYGYTF
TRBJ2-7,once,TRBV15,TRBD1,TGTGCCACCAGCAGACTGCCGGGACAGGGAATCCCATACGAGCAGTACTTC,CATSRLPGQGIPYEQYF
TRBJ2-1,-,TRBV27,TRBD2,TGTGCCAGCAGCCCCCGACAGATAGCGGGAGGGCCGCCATATGAGCAGTTCTTC,CASSPRQIAGGPPYEQFF
TRBJ2-7,once,TRBV27,-,TGTGCCAGCAGTTCCATTAGCGGCCCCTTCTACGAGCAGTACTTC,CASSSISGPFYEQYF
TRBJ2-2,-,TRBV11-2,-,TGTGCCAGCAGCTTGAGCAGGACCGGGGAGCTGTTTTTT,CASSLSRTGELFF
TRBJ2-1,-,TRBV5-4,TRBD1,TGTGCCAGCAGAGACACAGGGGGCGGTCCCTACAATGAGCAGTTCTTC,CASRDTGGGPYNEQFF
TRBJ1-2,-,TRBV6-5,-,TGTGCCAGCAGTTACTCCCCAGGCGGACACTATGGCTACACCTTC,CASSYSPGGHYGYTF
TRBJ2-1,-,TRBV5-1,TRBD2,TGCGCCAGCAGCTCGCGGCGACTAGCGGGAGAATATGAGCAGTTCTTC,CASSSRRLAGEYEQFF
TRBJ2-1,-,TRBV7-8,-,TGTGCCAGCAGCCCCCCCGGGACAAGGTTAAACAATGAGCAGTTCTTC,CASSPPGTRLNNEQFF
TRBJ2-3,-,TRBV28,-,TGTGCCACTGGGGATACGCAGTATTTT,CATGDTQYF
TRBJ1-1,-,TRBV5-1,-,TGCGCCAGCAACCTCAGGGGTGAAATGAACACTGAAGCTTTCTTT,CASNLRGEMNTEAFF
TRBJ2-1,-,TRBV5-1,TRBD2,TGCGCCAGCAGCTCCACTAGCGGGAGGGCCCAAAATGAGCAGTTCTTC,CASSSTSGRAQNEQFF
TRBJ1-1,-,TRBV2,TRBD1,TGTGCCAGCAGTGAAAGGGGGCGGAACACTGAAGCTTTCTTT,CASSERGRNTEAFF
TRBJ2-7,-,TRBV28,-,TGTGCCAGCACGGGCGCCTACGAGCAGTACTTC,CASTGAYEQYF
TRBJ2-7,once,TRBV4-1,TRBD2,TGCGCCAGCAGCTTGGGACTAGCCTCCTACGAGCAGTACTTC,CASSLGLASYEQYF